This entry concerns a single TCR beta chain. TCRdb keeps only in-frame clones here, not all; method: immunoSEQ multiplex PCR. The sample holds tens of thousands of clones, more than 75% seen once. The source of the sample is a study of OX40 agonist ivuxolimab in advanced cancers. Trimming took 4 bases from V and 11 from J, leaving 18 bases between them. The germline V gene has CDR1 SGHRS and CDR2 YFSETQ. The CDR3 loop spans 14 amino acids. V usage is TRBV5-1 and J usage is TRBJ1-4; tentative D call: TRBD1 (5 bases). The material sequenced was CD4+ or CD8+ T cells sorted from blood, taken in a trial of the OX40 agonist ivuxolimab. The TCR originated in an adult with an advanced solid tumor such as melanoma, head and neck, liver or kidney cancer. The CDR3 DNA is TGCGCCAGCAGCGCACCGGGACCCGAAACTAAACTGTTTTTT. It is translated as CASSAPGPETKLFF.